Here is one T cell receptor beta chain with its context. Clones were sequenced by immunoSEQ multiplex PCR, and TCRdb holds only the in-frame ones, with some missing. The sample lists approximately 120,000 clones; about 82% were seen once. The data belong to a study of blood T cell repertoires in COVID-19. CDR1 is MNHNY and CDR2 is SVGAGI in the germline V gene (reference sequence). The ends lost 4 bases at V and 10 bases at J; junction bases unmatched: 11. This CDR3 has 14 amino acids. The sequencing sample was made of peripheral blood. This rearrangement joins TRBV6-6 to TRBJ2-5; TRBD1 agrees at 8 bases. This TCR came from a human donor in a cohort sampled during active COVID-19. The DNA for the CDR3 is TGTGCCAGCAGTTCCGATAGACAGGGGCCGGACCAGTACTTC. Its translation is CASSSDRQGPDQYF.